This TCR beta chain stems from a study of CD4 T cells in relation to SARS-CoV-2 and coronaviruses. Study-wide background: TCR beta CDR3s were sequenced after roughly ten-day antigen culture of PBMCs. Negative control cultures got HIV-1 Nef peptides or no peptide.

Looked up from germline, CDR1 is MNHNY and CDR2 is SVGAGI (reference sequence). The V end lost 2 bases, the J end lost 6 bases, and 14 bases lay between the germline ends. This CDR3 comprises 14 residues. Unexposed donor CD4+ T cells date from about 2011-2018, before the COVID-19 pandemic. Isolation of CD4+ T cells took place after less than 13 days in culture. As cell numbers allowed, unexposed-donor CD4+ T cells faced SARS-CoV-2 S/N and four cold-coronavirus spikes. About this clone itself: Its specificity is unknown.

Measured with immunoSEQ multiplex PCR; TCRdb has only the in-frame clones, and not every one. Of about 22,000 clones in the sample, around 67% were seen once. The receptor's source is a human donor in good health. Source material: CD4+ T cells from PBMCs, cultured in vitro. The chain links TRBV6-6 to TRBJ2-7; D remains unclear. The CDR3 loop reads CASSYPPPPFEQYF. In nucleotides, the CDR3 is TGTGCCAGCAGTTACCCCCCTCCCCCTTTCGAGCAGTACTTC.